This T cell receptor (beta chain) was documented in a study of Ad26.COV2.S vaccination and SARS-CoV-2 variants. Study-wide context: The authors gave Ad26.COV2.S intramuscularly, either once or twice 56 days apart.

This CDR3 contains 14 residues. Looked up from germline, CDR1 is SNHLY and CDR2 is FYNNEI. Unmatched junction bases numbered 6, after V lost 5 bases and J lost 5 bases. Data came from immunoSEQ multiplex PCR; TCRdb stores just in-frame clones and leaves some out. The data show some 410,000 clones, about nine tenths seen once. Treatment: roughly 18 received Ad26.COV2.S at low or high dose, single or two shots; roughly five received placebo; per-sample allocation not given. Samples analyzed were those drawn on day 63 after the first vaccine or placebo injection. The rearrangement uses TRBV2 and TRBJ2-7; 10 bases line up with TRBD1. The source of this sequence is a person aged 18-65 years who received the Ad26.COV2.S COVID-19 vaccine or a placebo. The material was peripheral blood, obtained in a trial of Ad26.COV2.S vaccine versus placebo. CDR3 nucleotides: TGTGCCAGCAGTCAGGGACAGGGGATCCACGAGCAGTACTTC. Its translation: CASSQGQGIHEQYF.